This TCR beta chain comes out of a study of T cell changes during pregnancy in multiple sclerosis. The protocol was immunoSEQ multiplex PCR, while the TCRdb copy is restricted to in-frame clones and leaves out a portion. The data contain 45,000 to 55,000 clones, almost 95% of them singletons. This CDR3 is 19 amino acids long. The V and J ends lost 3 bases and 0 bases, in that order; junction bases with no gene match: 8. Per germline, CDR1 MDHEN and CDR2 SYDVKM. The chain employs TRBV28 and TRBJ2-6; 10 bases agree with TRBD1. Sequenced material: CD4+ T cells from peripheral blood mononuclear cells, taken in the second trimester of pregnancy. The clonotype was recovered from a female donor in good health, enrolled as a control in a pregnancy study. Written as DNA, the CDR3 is TGTGCCAGCAGTTTGCACGCGGGACAGGGGAACTCTGGGGCCAACGTCCTGACTTTC. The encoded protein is CASSLHAGQGNSGANVLTF.